The sequence of this TCR beta chain was determined in a study of spatial heterogeneity in lung cancer. Study overall: A module score for T cells, taken from matched bulk RNA-seq, correlated strongly with TCR transcript counts in tumor regions. Every unique TCR and UMI combination, on average, appeared more than ten times in raw reads. Study-level findings and limits: Expanded intratumoral alpha and beta TCR counts tracked tumor mutation counts.

Documented time point: sample taken at primary tumor resection. The cohort: approximately 66 early-stage, untreated non-small cell lung cancer patients. Sequencing of whole RNA from tumor, nontumor lung or frozen PBMC involved no sorting. This clonotype rates as medium-sized. Its antigen is not identified. One entry per CDR3 protein, called by TCRdb with MiXCR from the 5' RACE reads. The data show 6,500 to 7,500 distinct CDR3 sequences, roughly 7% seen once. Trimming pared 3 bases from V and 4 bases from J, leaving 9 bases between. Germline CDR1 reads SNHLY; CDR2 reads FYNNEI. The CDR3 is 14 residues long.

This sequence joins TRBV2 and TRBJ2-2; D is ambiguous. Sequences were derived from lung tumor tissue, sampled at surgery. This sequence originates from a male donor with early-stage non-small cell lung cancer. CDR3 nucleotide sequence: TGTGCCAGCAGTGATAGGTTGGGCACCGGGGAGCTGTTTTTT. Protein sequence: CASSDRLGTGELFF. The complete variable domain, with remaining parts taken from reference TRBV2 and TRBJ2-2, reads EPEVTQTPSHQVTQMGQEVILRCVPISNHLYFYWYRQILGQKVEFLVSFYNNEISEKSEIFDDQFSVERPDGSNFTLKIRSTKLEDSAMYFCASSDRLGTGELFFGEGSRLTVL.